This is a list of T cell receptor beta chains from one sample in a study of blood T cell repertoires in COVID-19. TCRdb's table, derived via immunoSEQ multiplex PCR, lists solely in-frame clones and lacks some. Of some 28,000 clones in the sample, around 92% are singletons; the top ten hold less than 3%. The sample comprised peripheral blood. Receptor source: a human donor in a cohort sampled during active COVID-19. Each CDR3 is given without its conserved first and last residue. A D gene is named only where the DNA matches it firmly. Some rows mark clone size as missing; the rest say once, few, many or name a class of expanded clone.

TRBV7-2,NA,NA,ASSWWGTSSYNEQF
TRBV5-5,NA,TRBD1,ASSVGTDTGELF
TRBV18,NA,TRBD1,ASSPTSGQGDEKLF
TRBV7-9,NA,NA,ASSLPRGELF
TRBV12-3/TRBV12-4,NA,TRBD1,ASQKQGSYGYT
TRBV20-1,NA,NA,SARQGYGYT
TRBV28,NA,TRBD1,ASSNTGVSGANVLT
TRBV12-5,NA,NA,ASGLVRRPQHEAF
TRBV19,NA,NA,ASFEGGNQPQH
TRBV2,NA,NA,ASRYTEEQF
TRBV4-3,NA,TRBD2,ALVSGGARRQETQY
TRBV9,once,TRBD2,ASSVGTSGGAQF
TRBV19,NA,TRBD1,ASSPLDRLINEAF
TRBV29-1,NA,TRBD2,SALPGLAQETQY
TRBV7-8,NA,NA,ASSLRPGYSNQPQH
TRBV7-6,few,NA,ASSPYSGLSYEQY
TRBV6-5,NA,NA,ASRGAEETQY
TRBV7-9,few,NA,ASSQGKFYGYT
TRBV9,NA,NA,ASSAGDFEQF
TRBV6-1,NA,NA,ASSDRVGNTEAF
TRBV6-1,NA,NA,ASSEQRAGSLF
TRBV5-1,NA,TRBD1,ASSLGGQVNEKLF
TRBV6-5,NA,NA,ASRYLQAGRYEQY
TRBV6-5,NA,NA,ASSSPGGAQPQH
TRBV6-2/TRBV6-3,NA,TRBD2,ASSYSTSGDRYNEQF
TRBV2,NA,NA,ASGANEKLF
TRBV6-4,NA,NA,ASSDSTGGEAF
TRBV9,once,TRBD2,ASSLGLAQATDTQY
TRBV4-1,few,NA,ASSQGTVTGELF
TRBV7-6,NA,NA,ASSPDLRGIMNTEAF
TRBV7-9,once,TRBD1,ASSLSGGSNYGYT
TRBV19,NA,TRBD1,ASSDRAGEKLF
TRBV29-1,few,TRBD1,SVDVAGGTEAF
TRBV18,NA,NA,ASSRGVLDTQY
TRBV5-1,NA,NA,ASSPGLGSFYEKLF
TRBV5-8,NA,NA,ASSLAGFSPLH